These 18 T cell receptor beta chains originate from one sample sequenced in a study of T cell repertoires in cytomegalovirus infection. TCRdb reprocessed the reads with MiXCR, giving one entry per CDR3 protein. The sample carries approximately 350,000 distinct CDR3 sequences, about 35% recorded once. These TCRs' antigens remain unknown. The specimen was cultured PBMCs, collected from culture after CMV antigen stimulation. The receptors here all came from a human donor in good health (CMV status not recorded). Some clones in this sample may be carry-over from other donors' samples.

V gene TRBV28 combines with J gene TRBJ1-1; 7 nucleotides line up with TRBD1. CDR3 size: 13 residues. Per germline, CDR1 MDHEN and CDR2 SYDVKM. After removal of 6 bases from V and 11 bases from J, the junction contained 12 bases not matched to a gene. CDR3: CASSKTGDPAAFF. Here the CDR3 DNA reads TGTGCCAGCAGCAAAACAGGGGACCCGGCGGCTTTCTTT. Combining the CDR3 with reference TRBV28 and TRBJ1-1 gives the whole variable domain DVKVTQSSRYLVKRTGEKVFLECVQDMDHENMFWYRQDPGLGLRLIYFSYDVKMKEKGDIPEGYSVSREKKERFSLILESASTNQTSMYLCASSKTGDPAAFFGQGTRLTVV.

V usage is TRBV9 and J usage is TRBJ1-1; perhaps TRBD1 as D (6 bases). Germline V gene lookup returns CDR1 SGDLS and CDR2 YYNGEE. There are 14 residues in the CDR3. Trimming removed 3 bases from V and 6 bases from J, with 15 bases in between. CDR3 DNA: TGTGCCAGCAGCGATGCCAGGGGAGTTGCTGAAGCTTTCTTT. Amino acid sequence: CASSDARGVAEAFF.

V usage is TRBV6-1 and J usage is TRBJ1-6; D unclear. Germline lookup yields CDR1 MNHNS and CDR2 SASEGT. V lost 5 bases and J lost 9, with 23 bases in between. The CDR3 is 17 residues long. CDR3 residues: CASSPRGGMVSGSPLHF. The CDR3 region has the DNA TGTGCCAGCAGTCCCCGGGGAGGTATGGTCTCCGGTTCACCCCTCCACTTT.

The chain combines TRBV13 with TRBJ2-7; no reliable D call. There are 13 residues in the CDR3. V was trimmed by 3 bases and J by 3 bases, leaving 9 bases between them. The germline CDR1 and CDR2 sequences are PRHDT and FYEKMQ (reference sequence). The CDR3 loop reads CASSFGRIYEQYF. CDR3 sequence (DNA): TGTGCCAGCAGCTTTGGGCGGATCTACGAGCAGTACTTC.

The table lists this clonotype with a few counts. This chain connects TRBV7-2 to TRBJ2-5, with 10 bases that match TRBD1. Looked up from germline, CDR1 is SGHTA and CDR2 is FQGNSA. There are 15 residues in the CDR3. The J segment lost 8 bases and the V segment lost 4 bases, leaving 10 bases of the junction unmatched. CDR3 region: CASSSRRDRGSTQYF. DNA for the CDR3: TGTGCCAGCAGCTCAAGGAGGGACAGGGGATCAACCCAGTACTTC.

The rearrangement joins TRBV7-2 to TRBJ2-7; D gene ambiguous. The CDR3 runs to 13 residues. V was trimmed by 0 bases and J by 0 bases, leaving 3 bases between them. From germline, CDR1 is SGHTA and CDR2 FQGNSA. In DNA, the CDR3 is TGTGCCAGCAGCTTAGCTCGCTCCTACGAGCAGTACGTC. This translates into CASSLARSYEQYV.

The sample holds a few counts of this clonotype. The J gene is TRBJ1-5, the V gene TRBV7-2, with D possibly matching TRBD1 (5 bases). V was pared by 5 bases and J by 0 bases, with 23 bases between. The germline gives CDR1 SGHTA, CDR2 FQGNSA. The CDR3 extends over 19 amino acids. Here the CDR3 DNA reads TGTGCCAGCAGCGGACCGACAGCCCCAACTACTTATAGCAATCAGCCCCAGCATTTT. Its translation: CASSGPTAPTTYSNQPQHF.

The sample holds many counts of this clonotype. This chain connects TRBV7-8 to TRBJ2-5, with 16 nucleotides matching TRBD2. Germline lookup yields CDR1 SGHVS and CDR2 FQNEAQ. V shed 4 bases, J shed 6 bases, and the junction held 5 bases outside the gene matches. The CDR3 is made up of 16 amino acids. CDR3 region: CASSSTGLAGGKTQYF. CDR3 nucleotides: TGTGCCAGCAGCTCCACGGGACTAGCGGGGGGGAAGACCCAGTACTTC.

Only a few counts were recorded for this clonotype. The CDR3 DNA reads TGTGCCAGCAGCCCTGGACAGGCCCTCCAAGAGACCCAGTACTTC. Amino acid sequence: CASSPGQALQETQYF. The chain links TRBV14 to TRBJ2-5; 7 positions match TRBD1. Germline trimming cut 4 bases from V and 1 base from J; bases unmatched to any gene: 6. Germline V gene sequence: CDR1 SGHDN, CDR2 FVKESK. The CDR3 sequence is 15 residues long.

This chain links TRBV15 with TRBJ1-5, with TRBD1 as a possible D gene (6 bases). Germline assignment: CDR1 LNHNV and CDR2 YYDKDF (reference sequence). V was clipped by 0 bases and J by 5 bases, with 14 bases between them. The CDR3 extends over 16 amino acids. In DNA, the CDR3 is TGTGCCACCAGCAGAGATCCCACAGGGAGGGATCAGCCCCAGCATTTT. Translating gives CATSRDPTGRDQPQHF. The full variable domain, its missing parts supplied by reference TRBV15 and TRBJ1-5, is DAMVIQNPRYQVTQFGKPVTLSCSQTLNHNVMYWYQQKSSQAPKLLFHYYDKDFNNEADTPDNFQSRRPNTSFCFLDIRSPGLGDTAMYLCATSRDPTGRDQPQHFGDGTRLSIL.

The gene calls are TRBV6-1 and TRBJ2-2; D not resolved. This CDR3 region has 13 residues. The V end was cut by 3 bases, the J end by 6 bases, with 8 bases between. CDR1 MNHNS and CDR2 SASEGT come from the germline V gene. The chain's CDR3 is CASSEIRSGELFF. The CDR3 DNA follows: TGTGCCAGCAGTGAGATTAGATCCGGGGAGCTGTTTTTT.

This clonotype was observed a handful of times. The chain couples TRBV5-1 to TRBJ2-5, with 8 bases aligning to TRBD1. CDR1 and CDR2 from the germline V gene are SGHRS and YFSETQ. This CDR3 region has 16 residues. V was pared by 5 bases and J by 5 bases, with 14 bases of the junction left unmatched. The CDR3 bases are TGCGCCAGCAGACATTCCAGGGGGCACGGGTCCGAGACCCAGTACTTC. Translation: CASRHSRGHGSETQYF.

This clonotype occurred many times. The J gene is TRBJ2-1, the V gene TRBV7-2; 13 bases match TRBD2. Germline CDR1 SGHTA, CDR2 FQGNSA. This CDR3 is 15 amino acids long. The junction had 8 bases not matched to a gene; V was cut back by 5 bases and J by 10 bases. CDR3 nucleotide sequence: TGTGCCAGCAGCCCAGGAGTGGGACTAGCGGGAGAGCAGTTCTTC. Its translation: CASSPGVGLAGEQFF.

This chain connects TRBV18 to TRBJ2-1; 8 bases align to TRBD2. Germline assignment: CDR1 KGHSH and CDR2 LQKENI. The V gene end was trimmed by 4 bases and the J gene end by 7 bases; junction bases not matched to a gene: 6. CDR3 length: 14 residues. The DNA of the CDR3 is TGTGCCAGCTCACATCTACGGGAGGGTAATGAGCAGTTCTTC. Encoded protein: CASSHLREGNEQFF.

This rearrangement joins TRBV7-9 to TRBJ2-3; 10 bases map to TRBD2. The CDR3 runs 18 residues. The germline CDR1 and CDR2 sequences are SEHNR and FQNEAQ (reference sequence). Trimming at V came to 0 bases and at J to 2 bases, leaving 8 bases not matched to a gene. CDR3 protein: CASSLAMGTSGDTDTQYF. Written as DNA, the CDR3 is TGTGCCAGCAGCTTAGCGATGGGCACTAGCGGGGACACAGATACGCAGTATTTT.

This clonotype has just a few counts. This rearrangement joins TRBV19 to TRBJ2-2, with 8 bases lining up with TRBD2. Germline-derived CDR1 and CDR2 are LNHDA and SQIVND (reference sequence). CDR3 length: 16 amino acids. The V segment lost 3 bases and the J segment 5 bases; nucleotides outside the gene matches: 8. The CDR3 reads CASSILAGANTGELFF. In DNA, the CDR3 is TGTGCCAGTAGTATCCTAGCGGGTGCAAATACCGGGGAGCTGTTTTTT.

The chain combines TRBV7-2 with TRBJ2-3, with TRBD2 matching over 8 bases. Per the germline V gene, CDR1 is SGHTA and CDR2 is FQGNSA. The CDR3 length is 15 residues. Germline trimming cut 5 bases from V and 6 bases from J; bases unmatched to any gene: 10. The CDR3 here is CASSRLIGRADTQYF. CDR3 nucleotides: TGTGCCAGCAGCCGACTAATCGGGAGGGCTGATACGCAGTATTTT.

The genes are TRBV12-3 or TRBV12-4 and TRBJ2-3; TRBD2 agrees at 7 bases. With 8 bases clipped from V and 5 bases from J, the junction kept 7 bases outside the gene matches. This CDR3 has 13 residues. This chain's CDR3 is CASRSWGGDTQYF. CDR3 DNA sequence: TGTGCCAGCCGTTCCTGGGGGGGAGATACGCAGTATTTT.